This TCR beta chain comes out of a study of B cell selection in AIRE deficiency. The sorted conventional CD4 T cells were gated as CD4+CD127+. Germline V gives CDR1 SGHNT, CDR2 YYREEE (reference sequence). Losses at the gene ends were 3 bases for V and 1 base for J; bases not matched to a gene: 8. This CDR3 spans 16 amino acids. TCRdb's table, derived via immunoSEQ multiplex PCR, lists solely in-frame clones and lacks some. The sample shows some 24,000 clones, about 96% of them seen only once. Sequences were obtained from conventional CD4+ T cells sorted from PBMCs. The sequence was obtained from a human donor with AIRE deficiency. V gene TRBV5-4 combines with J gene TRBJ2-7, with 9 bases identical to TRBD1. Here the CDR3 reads CASSYYRGPPSYEQYF. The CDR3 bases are TGTGCCAGCAGCTATTACAGGGGGCCTCCGTCCTACGAGCAGTACTTC. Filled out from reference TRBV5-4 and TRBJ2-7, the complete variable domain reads ETGVTQSPTHLIKTRGQQVTLRCSSQSGHNTVSWYQQALGQGPQFIFQYYREEENGRGNFPPRFSGLQFPNYSSELNVNALELDDSALYLCASSYYRGPPSYEQYFGPGTRLTVT.